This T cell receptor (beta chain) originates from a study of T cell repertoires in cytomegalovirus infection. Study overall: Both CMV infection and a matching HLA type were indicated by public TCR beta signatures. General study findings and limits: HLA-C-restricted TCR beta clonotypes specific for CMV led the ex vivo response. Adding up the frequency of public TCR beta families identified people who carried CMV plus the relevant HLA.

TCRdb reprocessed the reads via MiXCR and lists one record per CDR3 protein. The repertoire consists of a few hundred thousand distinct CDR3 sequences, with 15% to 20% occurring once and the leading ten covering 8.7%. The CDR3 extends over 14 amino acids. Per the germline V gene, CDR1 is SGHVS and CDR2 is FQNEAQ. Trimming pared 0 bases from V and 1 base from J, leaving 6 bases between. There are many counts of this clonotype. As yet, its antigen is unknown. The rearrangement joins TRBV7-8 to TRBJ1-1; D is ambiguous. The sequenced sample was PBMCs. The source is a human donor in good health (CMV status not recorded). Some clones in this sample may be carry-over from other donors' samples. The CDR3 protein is CASSLAAGNTEAFF. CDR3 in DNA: TGTGCCAGCAGCTTAGCGGCGGGGAACACTGAAGCTTTCTTT.